This T cell receptor beta chain appears in the sequencing data of a study of cytomegalovirus exposure and HLA in healthy donors. Unmatched junction bases numbered 13, after V lost 7 bases and J lost 0 bases. The germline CDR1 and CDR2 sequences are LNHDA and SQIVND (reference sequence). CDR3 size: 19 residues. In this sample, this clone turned up once. It was with 60 Vbeta and 13 Jbeta primers that the PCR ran. Clones were read by immunoSEQ multiplex PCR, and TCRdb kept only the in-frame ones, dropping some. The sample comprises 150,000 to 200,000 clones, about 87% of which are singletons, and roughly 1.7% rests with the top ten.

Sequencing input: PBMCs. The receptor's source is a woman aged 18-29 years in good health and CMV-seronegative. The chain carries TRBV19 and TRBJ1-3; 12 bases line up with TRBD1. CDR3 region: CASIPGTGGPGSSGNTIYF. CDR3 in DNA: TGTGCCAGTATCCCCGGGACAGGGGGCCCCGGAAGCTCTGGAAACACCATATATTTT.